The 24 T cell receptor beta chains listed next were all sequenced from one sample in a study of cytomegalovirus exposure and HLA in healthy donors. Sequenced by immunoSEQ multiplex PCR; TCRdb stores in-frame clones only, minus some. Found here are hundreds of thousands of clones, around 87% of them singletons; the top ten hold 2% to 2.5%. Sequences were obtained from PBMCs. The origin of the receptors is a woman aged 18 to 35 in good health and CMV-seropositive.

The V and J genes are TRBV7-9 and TRBJ2-1; possibly TRBD2 for D (5 bases). Germline CDR1 is SEHNR and CDR2 is FQNEAQ (reference sequence). Trimming removed 1 base from V and 8 bases from J, with 12 bases in between. The CDR3 consists of 14 residues. The CDR3 here is CASSLGRQSDEQFF. In nucleotides, the CDR3 is TGTGCCAGCAGCTTAGGGAGGCAGTCCGATGAGCAGTTCTTC.

V and J are TRBV6-6 and TRBJ2-5; 7 nucleotides agree with TRBD1. CDR1 is MNHNY and CDR2 is SVGAGI in the germline V gene (reference sequence). Unmatched junction bases numbered 7, after V lost 2 bases and J lost 1 base. CDR3 length: 16 residues. The CDR3 DNA reads as TGTGCCAGCAGTTACCCAAACAGGGGTGGCCAAGAGACCCAGTACTTC. Encoded protein: CASSYPNRGGQETQYF.

The V call is TRBV5-3, the J call TRBJ2-7; D perhaps matches TRBD1 (5 bases). TRBV5-3 is noted as an ORF with a role that remains uncertain. The CDR3 extends over 15 amino acids. V was clipped by 2 bases and J by 2 bases, with 14 bases between them. This CDR3 is CARSFLTGAPYEQYF. In DNA, the CDR3 is TGTGCCAGAAGCTTCCTTACAGGAGCCCCCTACGAGCAGTACTTC.

The J gene is TRBJ2-1, the V gene TRBV29-1, with 7 bases lining up with TRBD2. The J segment lost 8 bases and the V segment lost 5 bases, leaving 6 bases of the junction unmatched. Germline CDR1 reads SQVTM; CDR2 reads ANQGSEA. This CDR3 comprises 12 residues. The CDR3 loop reads CSVLAGAYEQFF. CDR3 DNA sequence: TGCAGCGTTTTGGCGGGAGCCTATGAGCAGTTCTTC.

The gene calls are TRBV10-1 and TRBJ2-7, with 15 bases lining up with TRBD2. V gave up 6 bases and J gave up 7 bases; unmatched junction bases: 10. The germline CDR1 and CDR2 sequences are WNHNN and SYGVQD (reference sequence). The CDR3 spans 16 residues. The chain's CDR3 is CASSGGLAGGPREQYF. In DNA form, the CDR3 reads TGCGCCAGCAGCGGCGGACTAGCGGGAGGGCCCCGGGAGCAGTACTTC.

The chain links TRBV27 to TRBJ2-5; maybe TRBD2 (6 bases). The ends were cut back, 8 bases at V and 1 base at J, with 14 bases in the middle. CDR1 MNHEY and CDR2 SMNVEV come from the germline V gene (reference sequence). This CDR3 is built from 14 residues. In nucleotides, the CDR3 is TGTGCCAGCGGCCCAGCGGGCACCCAAGAGACCCAGTACTTC. Amino acids: CASGPAGTQETQYF.

In its sample, this clone was seen once. The chain is built from TRBV7-2 and TRBJ1-5, with unresolved D. V was cut by 1 base and J by 1 base, with 8 bases left in between. This CDR3 has 15 amino acids. Looked up from germline, CDR1 is SGHTA and CDR2 is FQGNSA. The CDR3 DNA is TGTGCCAGCAGCTTAGGATATCGGAGCAATCAGCCCCAGCATTTT. Amino acids: CASSLGYRSNQPQHF.

The genes are TRBV19 and TRBJ1-5; D remains ambiguous. The germline V and J ends were trimmed by 9 bases and 7 bases, with 13 bases remaining between them. Germline lookup yields CDR1 LNHDA and CDR2 SQIVND (reference sequence). The CDR3 loop spans 12 amino acids. Here the CDR3 DNA reads TGTGCCAGCTGCAGTAATACCCAGCCCCAGCATTTT. Protein: CASCSNTQPQHF.

This clone was observed once. The chain combines TRBV28 with TRBJ2-7; 9 bases match TRBD1. The germline CDR1 and CDR2 sequences are MDHEN and SYDVKM. Trimming cost V 5 bases and J 6 bases; bases outside gene matches: 14. CDR3 length: 16 residues. This chain's CDR3 is CASSKASGTGTREQYF. The CDR3 DNA follows: TGTGCCAGCAGTAAAGCCTCCGGGACAGGGACCCGCGAGCAGTACTTC.

The chain combines TRBV25-1 with TRBJ1-1, with TRBD1 matching 8 bases. Germline CDR1 reads MGHDK; CDR2 reads SYGVNS. The J segment lost 4 bases and the V segment lost 1 base, leaving 8 bases of the junction unmatched. The CDR3 has 16 residues. The CDR3: CASSEWAQGAGTEAFF. The CDR3, as DNA: TGTGCCAGCAGTGAATGGGCCCAGGGGGCCGGCACTGAAGCTTTCTTT.

The sample holds one count of this clone. The gene calls are TRBV18 and TRBJ2-1; TRBD2 matches 7 bases. Germline CDR1 KGHSH, CDR2 LQKENI. The CDR3 runs to 16 residues. Trimming removed 3 bases from V and 0 bases from J; junction bases left unmatched: 5. The CDR3 reads CASSPDGGSSYNEQFF. The CDR3, as DNA: TGTGCCAGCTCACCCGACGGGGGGAGCTCCTACAATGAGCAGTTCTTC.

The chain employs TRBV27 and TRBJ2-1; 13 positions agree with TRBD2. CDR1 is MNHEY and CDR2 is SMNVEV in the germline V gene (reference sequence). J was trimmed by 10 bases and V by 11 bases; bases with no gene match: 8. This CDR3 has 13 amino acids. The CDR3 here is CAAGTSGIREQFF. Here the CDR3 DNA reads TGTGCCGCCGGGACTAGCGGGATCCGGGAGCAGTTCTTC.

V gene TRBV27 combines with J gene TRBJ2-1; TRBD2 matches 12 bases. The CDR3 contains 16 residues. Germline V gives CDR1 MNHEY, CDR2 SMNVEV (reference sequence). V gave up 5 bases and J gave up 4 bases; unmatched junction bases: 6. CDR3 DNA sequence: TGTGCCAGCAGTAGAGCCGGGACTAGCGGGTACAATGAGCAGTTCTTC. Its protein product is CASSRAGTSGYNEQFF.

This CDR3 reads CASSIGVSSYEQYF. The CDR3 nucleotides read TGTGCCAGTAGTATAGGCGTAAGCTCCTACGAGCAGTACTTC. The J gene is TRBJ2-7, the V gene TRBV19; no definite D call. The V and J ends lost 1 base and 0 bases respectively, with 7 bases between them. CDR1 is LNHDA and CDR2 is SQIVND in the germline V gene (reference sequence). The CDR3 covers 14 residues.

V and J are TRBV10-3 and TRBJ1-2; 10 bases map to TRBD1. The junction had 15 bases not matched to a gene; V was cut back by 11 bases and J by 6 bases. This CDR3 has 15 residues. Per the germline V gene, CDR1 is ENHRY and CDR2 is SYGVKD. CDR3 sequence: CASGQGTSEFDGYTF. The CDR3 DNA is TGTGCCTCGGGACAGGGGACGTCAGAGTTCGATGGCTACACCTTC.

The chain carries TRBV5-1 and TRBJ1-5, with 10 positions matching TRBD1. V dropped 0 bases and J dropped 3; count of bases not matched to a gene: 3. There are 16 residues in the CDR3. CDR1 and CDR2 from the germline V gene are SGHRS and YFSETQ. The DNA of the CDR3 is TGCGCCAGCAGCTTGGGGACAGGGGGTAACAATCAGCCCCAGCATTTT. The encoded protein is CASSLGTGGNNQPQHF. The full variable domain, with the rest looked up from reference TRBV5-1 and TRBJ1-5, is KAGVTQTPRYLIKTRGQQVTLSCSPISGHRSVSWYQQTPGQGLQFLFEYFSETQRNKGNFPGRFSGRQFSNSRSEMNVSTLELGDSALYLCASSLGTGGNNQPQHFGDGTRLSIL.

The V gene is TRBV19, the J gene TRBJ1-5; D is perhaps TRBD1 (6 bases). The CDR3 contains 15 residues. V lost 5 bases, J lost 3 bases, and 14 bases lay in between. Germline values: CDR1 LNHDA, CDR2 SQIVND (reference sequence). The CDR3 DNA follows: TGTGCCAGTAGTGTGCAGGGGAAGAACAATCAGCCCCAGCATTTT. Amino acid sequence: CASSVQGKNNQPQHF.

The chain joins TRBV5-4 to TRBJ1-1; 7 bases are shared with TRBD1. The CDR3 has 14 amino acids. The junction had 4 bases not matched to a gene; V was cut back by 5 bases and J by 0 bases. CDR1 is SGHNT, CDR2 YYREEE, per germline (reference sequence). The CDR3 bases are TGTGCCAGCAGTTCGGGACAGTTGAACACTGAAGCTTTCTTT. The encoded protein is CASSSGQLNTEAFF.

This chain uses TRBV5-1 with TRBJ2-5; 13 positions match TRBD2. The CDR3 length is 16 residues. Per the germline V gene, CDR1 is SGHRS and CDR2 is YFSETQ. V dropped 4 bases and J dropped 5; count of bases not matched to a gene: 8. The CDR3 bases are TGCGCCAGCAGCACAGGGACTAGCGGGAATCGGGAGACCCAGTACTTC. Translated: CASSTGTSGNRETQYF.

Regarding this clone: A junction end diverges from the germline sequence, so it may reflect a read error. V and J are TRBV4-1 and TRBJ2-7; D perhaps matches TRBD1 (6 bases). Germline lookup yields CDR1 MGHRA and CDR2 YSYEKL. The CDR3 sequence is 15 residues long. CDR3 bases: TGCGCCAGCACCCAACGGGCAGGGGCCTCCTACGAGCAGTACTTC. Residues: CASTQRAGASYEQYF.

The V and J genes are TRBV21-1 and TRBJ2-3; TRBD1 reflects the table's D call only, with no check against the DNA. TRBV21-1 constitutes a pseudogene. The CDR3 length is 16 residues. CDR3 loop: CASSKEYRPRTDTQYF. DNA of the CDR3: TGTGCCAGCAGCAAAGAGTACAGGCCCCGCACAGATACGCAGTATTTT.

The chain employs TRBV6-5 and TRBJ1-3; D ambiguous. Looked up from germline, CDR1 is MNHEY and CDR2 is SVGAGI. Deletions cut 5 bases from V and 3 bases from J, with 11 bases between. This CDR3 comprises 14 residues. The CDR3 region is CASSPSSGGNTIYF. The CDR3 nucleotides are TGTGCCAGCAGTCCTTCCTCGGGTGGAAACACCATATATTTT.

A single count supports this clone. The chain is built from TRBV6-5 and TRBJ2-3; 10 nucleotides line up with TRBD2. From germline, CDR1 is MNHEY and CDR2 SVGAGI. The CDR3 contains 15 residues. V lost 5 bases, J lost 8 bases, and 10 bases stayed unmatched. The CDR3 region has the DNA TGTGCCAGCAGTCAGGCTAGCGGGGGTGCGGGTACGCAGTATTTT. As protein: CASSQASGGAGTQYF.

The V gene is TRBV16, the J gene TRBJ1-3, with D perhaps TRBD1 (5 bases). Trimming cost V 0 bases and J 2 bases, with 14 bases left between them. In germline, CDR1 is KGHSY, CDR2 FQNENV. CDR3 length equals 17 residues. The CDR3, as DNA: TGTGCCAGCAGCCAATCGCAGCCAGGGTATACTGGAAACACCATATATTTT. Residues: CASSQSQPGYTGNTIYF.